This TCR beta chain emerged from a study of persistence of HIV-infected CD4 T cells. For the study at large: A couple of participants gave one leukapheresis sample; others gave up to roughly 200 mL blood repeatedly.

Study-level results: CMV- and Gag-responding cells had lower TCRbeta richness than CD3/CD28-responding cells.

The immunoSEQ assay was version 4, run in survey mode. Assay: immunoSEQ multiplex PCR; the TCRdb copy retains only in-frame clones and omits some. The sample has about 7,500 clones, just over 60% seen once. Lysates of CMV-infected fibroblasts at 10 ug/mL stimulated these cells. CD4+ T cells upregulating both CD40 ligand and CD69 were sorted as responding cells. For at least 4 years, plasma HIV-1 RNA was undetectable (<50 copies/mL). Anti-CD28/CD49d costimulation, CD40-blocking antibody and enfuvirtide were given to CD8-depleted PBMCs for less than 20 hours. The CDR3 sequence is 15 residues long. Looked up from germline, CDR1 is SGHAT and CDR2 is FQDESV (reference sequence). V shed 1 base and J shed 4 bases, with 14 bases lying between them. About this clone: Its antigen is as yet unknown.

The chain recombines TRBV11-1 with TRBJ2-7, with D perhaps matching TRBD1 (8 bases). The sequencing here drew on CD4+ T cells sorted from PBMCs after approximately 19-hour stimulation, taken from a patient who received antiretroviral therapy. This clonotype was sampled from an adult man with HIV who was CMV-seropositive. CDR3 region: CASSLEQGGLYEQYF. The CDR3 bases are TGTGCCAGCAGCTTAGAACAGGGGGGACTATACGAGCAGTACTTC. Drawing the rest from reference TRBV11-1 and TRBJ2-7, the complete variable domain is EAEVAQSPRYKITEKSQAVAFWCDPISGHATLYWYRQILGQGPELLVQFQDESVVDDSQLPKDRFSAERLKGVDSTLKIQPAELGDSAMYLCASSLEQGGLYEQYFGPGTRLTVT.